The 2 T cell receptor beta chains below come from one sample, sequenced in a study of vaccination and CD4 T cells after COVID-19. The time point is: late sampling 161 to 241 days after vaccination in a few convalescent patients. Sample treatment: approximately nine-day PBMC culture with coronavirus spike peptide pools or control peptides (ViraFEST assay). Cultured CD4+ T cell DNA underwent sequencing with the Oncomine TCR Beta short-read assay. MiXCR was run by TCRdb on the PCR reads, yielding one entry per CDR3 protein. The data contain around 16,000 distinct CDR3 sequences, just under 55% of them singletons. Their specific antigens are unknown. Sequenced material: CD4+ T cells from blood, cultured in vitro, taken about 7 months after SARS-CoV-2 vaccination. Source of these receptors: a human donor who had recovered from COVID-19.

J is TRBJ2-5 and V is TRBV7-6; D ambiguous. Trimming removed 7 bases from V and 1 base from J, with 10 bases in between. This CDR3 is built from 13 residues. Germline CDR1 SGHVS, CDR2 FNYEAQ. The CDR3 loop reads CASTHYPQETQYF. The CDR3 nucleotides are TGTGCCAGCACCCATTATCCCCAAGAGACCCAGTACTTC.

This clonotype was observed a few times. The chain is built from TRBV7-9 and TRBJ1-1; D uncertain. Germline lookup yields CDR1 SEHNR and CDR2 FQNEAQ (reference sequence). CDR3 length: 12 residues. The ends were cut back, 7 bases at V and 4 bases at J, with 10 bases in the middle. CDR3 residues: CASTRGSTEAFF. In DNA form, the CDR3 reads TGTGCCAGCACTCGGGGAAGCACTGAAGCTTTCTTT.